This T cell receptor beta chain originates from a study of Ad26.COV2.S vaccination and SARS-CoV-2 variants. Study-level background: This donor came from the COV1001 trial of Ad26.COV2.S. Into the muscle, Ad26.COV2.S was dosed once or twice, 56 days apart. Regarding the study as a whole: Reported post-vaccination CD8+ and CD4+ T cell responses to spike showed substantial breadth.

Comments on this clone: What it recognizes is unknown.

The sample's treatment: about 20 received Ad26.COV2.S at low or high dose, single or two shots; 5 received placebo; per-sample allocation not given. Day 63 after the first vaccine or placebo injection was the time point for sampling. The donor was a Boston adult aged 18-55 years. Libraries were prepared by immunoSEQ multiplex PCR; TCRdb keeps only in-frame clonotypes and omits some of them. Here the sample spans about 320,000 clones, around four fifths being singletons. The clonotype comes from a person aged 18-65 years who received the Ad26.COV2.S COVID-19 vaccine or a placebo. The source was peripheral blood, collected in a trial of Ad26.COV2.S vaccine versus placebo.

CDR3 bases: TGTGCCAGCAGCCAGACAGGGGGTCAGCCCCAGCATTTT. Translating it yields CASSQTGGQPQHF. V usage is TRBV5-6 and J usage is TRBJ1-5, with 9 bases matching TRBD1. CDR1 is SGHDT, CDR2 YYEEEE, per germline. The V segment lost 4 bases and the J segment 6 bases; nucleotides outside the gene matches: 2. The CDR3 loop spans 13 amino acids.